This TCR beta chain derives from a study of T cells in Graves' hyperthyroidism and ophthalmopathy. Amplification targeted TCR beta CDR3 regions from RNA transcripts. The primer set for the first-round RT-PCR of the TCR CDR3 was HTBI. One entry per CDR3 protein results from TCRdb running MiXCR on the multiplex PCR reads. The repertoire holds over 400,000 distinct CDR3 sequences, about 22% seen once, with about 53% in the top ten. Whole-study findings and limits: The model's output predicted ophthalmopathy at a median of roughly 6 months prior to onset.

This clonotype was counted between two and nine times. Its antigen is not identified. V dropped 5 bases and J dropped 4; count of bases not matched to a gene: 20. The CDR3 extends over 20 amino acids. Germline V gives CDR1 SGHTA, CDR2 FQGNSA. The chain carries TRBV7-2 and TRBJ2-5; 12 bases are a match to TRBD1. This TCR was sampled from a woman between 65 and 79 years old with Graves' ophthalmopathy. The specimen sequenced was blood. CDR3 DNA: TGTGCCAGCAGCCCACGTTTCAATTCGGGACAGGGGGCTCCCCGAGAGACCCAGTACTTC. It translates to CASSPRFNSGQGAPRETQYF.